The source of this T cell receptor beta chain is a study of blood T cell repertoires in COVID-19. Assay: immunoSEQ multiplex PCR; the TCRdb copy retains only in-frame clones and omits some. The profile shows 19,000 or so clones, over 75% of them singletons. V shed 6 bases, J shed 3 bases, and the junction held 8 bases outside the gene matches. Germline V gene data show CDR1 as KGHDR and CDR2 as SFDVKD. There are 16 residues in the CDR3. The sequenced sample consisted of peripheral blood. The chain employs TRBV24-1 and TRBJ2-3; 10 bases line up with TRBD1. The clonotype comes from a human donor in a cohort sampled during active COVID-19. Here the CDR3 DNA reads TGTGCCACCAGTTACCCGACAGGGGGCGAGACAGATACGCAGTATTTT. It codes for CATSYPTGGETDTQYF.